A selection of T cell receptor beta chains follows, all from one sample in a study of T cell clusters in autoimmune cytopenias. With the multiplex PCR reads reprocessed, TCRdb shows one record per CDR3 protein and no DNA. The listing contains about 3,200 distinct CDR3 sequences. The sequenced material came from peripheral blood. These receptors were obtained from a human donor with an autoimmune cytopenia or autoimmune hepatitis (not recorded which). The CDR3 runs from the conserved cysteine through the conserved F or W. A row's size may be missing; if present it is once, few, many or a size class.

cdr3_aa j_call clone_size v_call
CASSLGGIPNYGYTF TRBJ1-2 medium-sized TRBV7-9
CSASKRENEQFF TRBJ2-1 medium-sized TRBV20-1
CASSPPQAKNIQYF TRBJ2-4 medium-sized TRBV27
CASSYSIARGVLFQETQYF TRBJ2-5 medium-sized TRBV6-5
CATSDSRGQGGGNEQFF TRBJ2-1 medium-sized TRBV24-1
CASSDRGIHEQYF TRBJ2-7 medium-sized TRBV27
CATSGGPNVLSSYNEQFF TRBJ2-1 medium-sized TRBV15
CASSVRVQETQYF TRBJ2-5 medium-sized TRBV7-2
CASSLDWGVYSPLHF TRBJ1-6 medium-sized TRBV11-2
CASSGGTGEVDTQYF TRBJ2-3 medium-sized TRBV19
CASSEYSLGTF TRBJ1-2 medium-sized TRBV6-1
CASSYLDRSGDNSPLHF TRBJ1-6 medium-sized TRBV6-2/TRBV6-3
CASRDRGRGNEQFF TRBJ2-1 - TRBV27
CASSLGSGQGIHIQYF TRBJ2-4 medium-sized TRBV7-2
CASGTGNTGELFF TRBJ2-2 medium-sized TRBV28
CASRGSFATEAFF TRBJ1-1 medium-sized TRBV6-5
CASSATPVGTGRGEQYF TRBJ2-7 medium-sized TRBV19
CASSYGLSPYEQYF TRBJ2-7 medium-sized TRBV6-5
CASSLEYGGATYEQYF TRBJ2-7 medium-sized TRBV7-9
CASSSRGGPQPQHF TRBJ1-5 medium-sized TRBV27
CATSNGHGVAYEQYF TRBJ2-7 medium-sized TRBV15
CASSLALNSAGQGRGMVSGEQFF TRBJ2-1 - TRBV7-9
CASSLDRAGNQPQHF TRBJ1-5 medium-sized TRBV19
CASSVGVSGATDTQYF TRBJ2-3 medium-sized TRBV19
CSARDLAGGDTQYF TRBJ2-3 medium-sized TRBV20-1
CASSQVDRGYSGANVLTF TRBJ2-6 medium-sized TRBV5-6
CSARGGVPNTEAFF TRBJ1-1 - TRBV20-1
CASSSRTGPMAPDTQYF TRBJ2-3 medium-sized TRBV6-5
CSARDETGWFF TRBJ2-1 medium-sized TRBV20-1
CASSPGGGQSSGNTIYF TRBJ1-3 medium-sized TRBV7-2
CASSSTGREYNEQFF TRBJ2-1 medium-sized TRBV7-2
CSATGPGETQYF TRBJ2-5 medium-sized TRBV20-1
CASSHSRDRGDTQYF TRBJ2-3 medium-sized TRBV7-9
CASSRAGEPQHF TRBJ1-5 medium-sized TRBV27
CASSYPAGGVGELFF TRBJ2-2 medium-sized TRBV6-5
CSAREDIQGIYEQYF TRBJ2-7 medium-sized TRBV20-1
CASSSLASSYEQYF TRBJ2-7 medium-sized TRBV7-9
CASSSLSRTGGFFEQYF TRBJ2-7 medium-sized TRBV6-6
CASSGRGYQETQYF TRBJ2-5 medium-sized TRBV27
CASSQDLRAAYNEQFF TRBJ2-1 medium-sized TRBV4-3
CASSHNRTRTSSTDTQYF TRBJ2-3 medium-sized TRBV7-3
CASSTTGFPDEQYF TRBJ2-7 medium-sized TRBV19
CASSLLRGPNNEQFF TRBJ2-1 medium-sized TRBV11-2
CAWSPLGEQYF TRBJ2-7 medium-sized TRBV30
CASCSPQTSGRYNEQFF TRBJ2-1 medium-sized TRBV7-9
CASSLIGRSGELFF TRBJ2-2 medium-sized TRBV7-2
CSAVTGFTEAFF TRBJ1-1 medium-sized TRBV29-1
CAWEGRRREQYF TRBJ2-7 medium-sized TRBV30